This T cell receptor (beta chain) stems from a study of cytomegalovirus exposure and HLA in healthy donors (dated by TCRdb to the late 2010s). A note on the overall study: An earlier analysis of 587 of the donors reported approximately 260 Gb of sequence data and 95 million to 120 million unique TCR beta sequences obtained from about 180 million T cells. An early release covering 500 to 750 HLA-typed donors comprised 250 to 350 gigabases of sequencing data and about 90 million unique TCR sequences. The genetic ancestry cluster associated with self-reported Caucasian donors included approximately 85% of the roughly 410 genotyped donors. The study aimed to test whether cataloging public T cell receptors could reveal signatures of past pathogen exposure. Using immunosequencing, the study profiled T cell repertoires from about 610 subjects and related those repertoires to cytomegalovirus serostatus. Besides the first cohort of more than 650 subjects, a separate validation cohort made up of 120 or so different subjects was used. High-throughput TCR immunosequencing, statistical association of individual TCRs with disease status, and machine learning were combined to predict cytomegalovirus infection status. In a later analysis, previously published TCR beta repertoires from more than 500 donors were re-analyzed and high-resolution HLA genotyping was added so that TCR occurrence patterns could be studied. In the later analysis, no new phenotypic data were used to find candidate immune exposures; instead, reliance was placed on TCR beta sequences and their occurrence across donors. An earlier analysis of 450 to 750 of the donors used high-throughput TCR beta sequencing to judge whether each TCR beta V gene segment behaved as functional or pseudogenic. Donor age, sex, ethnicity and CMV serostatus were collected together with the repertoire data. Genome-wide SNP genotypes for about 60% of the roughly 670 donors were used in a later genetic analysis, which treated that subset as a discovery cohort. Every discovery cohort repertoire had been produced on one sequencing platform. Class I and class II HLA loci were covered by the typing at four-digit resolution. Typing coverage varied by locus: about 620-630 donors for A, B, C, DRB1 and DQB1; approximately 500 for DQA1; approximately 610 for DPA1; under 490 for DPB1. Because of strong linkage in the cohort, a handful of DR-DQ haplotypes were treated as single units for association and clustering. On average, around 240,000 unique TCR beta nucleotide sequences were sequenced per donor among several hundred genotyped donors of the cohort, with around 19% of those sequences being non-productive. Overall results and qualifications from the work: Roughly uniform sequencing depth across donors was assumed in presence/absence analyses, although this assumption may not hold. The only immune exposure information available for the cohort was CMV serostatus. Most TCR sequences were observed very rarely across donors, whereas some public TCRs were present in many individuals. In a later analysis, TCR association rates were found to vary across HLA loci, with the most associated TCRs seen for DRB1 alleles and the fewest for HLA-C alleles. A later analysis found that HLA-associated TCR beta chains were more clonally expanded and had lower generation probabilities than equally common non-associated chains. The authors suggested that the approach could potentially be generalized to other disease states and immunological phenotypes. Cytomegalovirus status was reported to be diagnosed by the classifier with high specificity and sensitivity in both the original and validation cohorts. A further reported finding was that TCR beta sequences accurately predicted the HLA-A and HLA-B alleles for most subjects in the first cohort. A later genetic analysis associated a missense DCLRE1C variant with V-gene and J-gene trimming of TCR beta chains, and an independent cohort replicated the association. Compared with the roughly 670-donor mean, donors in an Asian-associated ancestry cluster had fewer N-insertions in productive TCRs, according to a later genetic analysis. HLA typing was unavailable for some donors at each locus, so association tests used only the typed subset. Broadly in line with IMGT annotations, most TCR beta V segments showed up in productive rearrangements about 87% or about 30% of the time in an earlier analysis of 450 to 750 of the donors. Because counts were too low, some 16 rarely observed V segments, including chromosome 9 orphons, were excluded from the earlier analysis of some 590 of the donors. The 87-base-pair reads could not distinguish some IMGT-functional V segments, including TRBV6-2 and TRBV6-3, so those segments were excluded. In a later analysis, some 18,000 TCR beta sequences were associated with specific HLA alleles at a false discovery rate of 0.05. Most CMV-associated TCR beta chains appeared to be HLA-restricted in a later analysis, and the HLA associations seemed to be driven largely by CMV exposure. A cluster of highly shared sequence variants was judged likely to be a technical artifact of the sequencing pipeline. Linkage disequilibrium might explain the correlated functional status among segregating V segments, but an unknown experimental factor could not be excluded. In this cohort, only TCR beta chains were sequenced, and detectable features were limited by the absence of alpha or paired-chain data. Several of the top co-occurrence clusters appeared to be linked to parvovirus B19, influenza, CMV and Epstein-Barr virus, according to a later analysis. The study listed over 150 TCR beta chains as associated with cytomegalovirus. Strong co-occurrence of HLA alleles, especially DR and DQ, made assigning TCR associations to individual alleles difficult. Three of the identified cytomegalovirus-associated TCR beta chains were confirmed in vitro to be specific for cytomegalovirus antigens.

Note on this clone: What antigen it recognizes has not been identified. Base quality data are lacking; no much larger clone is found one base away.

The cohort was made up of several hundred healthy bone marrow donors. All cohort members were sampled while nominally healthy, although unrecorded immune exposures were likely present. The donor tested CMV seronegative, placing the donor among the 352 seronegative members of the cohort. A peripheral blood sample was provided by each donor, and peripheral blood mononuclear cells were used for TCR beta sequencing. Genomic DNA was extracted from the blood cell samples with the Qiagen DNeasy Blood Extraction Kit. V is pared back by 5 bases and J by 4 bases, with 11 bases lying between the germline termini. Inclusive of the bounding cysteine and phenylalanine, the CDR3 is 13 residues long. Just the 39-base CDR3 DNA is kept, in frame starting at base 1. For CDR1 and CDR2, the germline V gene lists SNHLY and FYNNEI. The method behind the library was the immunoSEQ multiplex PCR assay. A mixture of 60 forward primers for TCR Vbeta segments and 13 reverse primers for TCR Jbeta segments was used in the multiplex PCR. Amplification of the CDR3 region of rearranged TCR beta genes was performed with a multiplex PCR assay on genomic DNA. On the Illumina HiSeq System, the amplified TCR beta libraries were sequenced as 87-base-pair reads. Concerning the study's data processing: A later analysis counted 75 million to 100 million unique TCR beta chains across the 550 to 800 repertoires, and 10 million to 12 million of these chains were shared by at least two donors. Raw reads were error-corrected and collapsed into unique sequences by a nearest-neighbor algorithm in which closely related sequences were merged to remove PCR and sequencing errors. CDR3 sequences were aligned to IMGT reference sequences to assign V, D and J gene segments. Each retained sequence needed at least a six-nucleotide match to both a V gene segment and a J gene segment. Rearrangements were classified as productive when the CDR3 lacked stop codons and remained in frame with V and J, and all other rearrangements were classified as non-productive. Following IMGT convention, CDR3 was defined as the stretch from the second conserved V-encoded cysteine to the conserved J-encoded phenylalanine. Sequences without an unambiguous match to a single V gene segment were excluded from the earlier analysis of several hundred of the donors. In an earlier analysis of several hundred of the donors, V segments were called functional above 56.7% productive rearrangements and were called segregating when the between-donor standard deviation exceeded 5%. A statistical classification framework was built to diagnose cytomegalovirus status from the catalog of TCR beta chain sequences. V and J gene assignment, in a later analysis, came from comparing TCR nucleotide sequences with IMGT/GENE-DB human TR gene sequences. Using the TCRdist pipeline, a later analysis assigned CDR3 sequences along with most-parsimonious VDJ recombination scenarios. In a later analysis, each TCR beta chain was defined by its CDR3 amino acid sequence together with its V-gene family, and reads lacking a unique V-gene family were excluded. To address suspected cross-contamination and a sequencing artifact, a later analysis removed under 600 highly shared, low-generation-probability nucleotide sequences. In a later analysis, a clonal expansion index was calculated for each public chain from normalized within-repertoire ranks of inferred template counts. Generation probabilities in a later analysis came from a VDJ recombination model fitted to out-of-frame rearrangements, and those results were checked against IGoR. In a later analysis, hypergeometric tests were used to score TCR-TCR, TCR-HLA and TCR-CMV co-occurrence, with a repertoire-size bias correction applied to TCR pairs. A later analysis estimated false discovery rates by permuting HLA or CMV assignments 20 times. A later analysis grouped co-occurring TCRs with DBSCAN, adding TCRdist sequence similarity when clustering within HLA-allele-positive subsets. For co-occurrence clustering, repertoires with fewer than 30,000 or more than 120,000 public chains were excluded, along with roughly 5 repertoires with anomalous nucleotide sharing. The clones in this table, taken by TCRdb from immuneACCESS, are in-frame only. Not every clone is retained; where verified, under half of the shortfall comes from an unresolved V gene, and the cause of the rest is unknown. V and J calls and clone size follow that table, whereas D and trimming were derived from the DNA. Counted in this sample were 100,000 to 150,000 clones; approximately 80% of them appeared once. The ten most abundant clones make up 1% to 1.5% of the sample.

The V and J genes are TRBV2 and TRBJ1-1; no D gene call is confident. The TCR originated in a girl aged 2 to 9 in good health and CMV-seronegative. Input material: PBMCs. In nucleotide form, the sequence is TGTGCCAGCAGTCGGTGGGGAGGCACTGAAGCTTTCTTT. Its protein reads: CASSRWGGTEAFF.